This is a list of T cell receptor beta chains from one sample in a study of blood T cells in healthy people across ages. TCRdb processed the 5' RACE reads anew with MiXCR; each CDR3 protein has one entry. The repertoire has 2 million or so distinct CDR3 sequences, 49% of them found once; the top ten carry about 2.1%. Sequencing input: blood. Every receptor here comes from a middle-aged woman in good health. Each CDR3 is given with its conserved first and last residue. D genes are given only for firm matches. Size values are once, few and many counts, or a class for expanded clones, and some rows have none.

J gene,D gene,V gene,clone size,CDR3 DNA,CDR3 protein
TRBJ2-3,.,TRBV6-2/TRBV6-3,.,TGTGCCAGCAGTTACGTCCCCGGGACAACCGGCACAGATACGCAGTATTTT,CASSYVPGTTGTDTQYF
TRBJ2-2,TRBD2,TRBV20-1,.,TGCAGTGCCCCACTAGCGGGGAACACCGGGGAGCTGTTTTTT,CSAPLAGNTGELFF
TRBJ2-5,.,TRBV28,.,TGTGCCAGCAGTCGAGGGGTGTTAGAAGAGACCCAGTACTTC,CASSRGVLEETQYF
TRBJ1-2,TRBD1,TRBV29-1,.,TGCAGCGTTGGAGGGGGCGGTGGGTATGGCTACACCTTC,CSVGGGGGYGYTF
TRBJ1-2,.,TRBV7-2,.,TGTGCCAGCAGCTTGGATACCGGGGCCGAGAACTATGGCTACACCTTC,CASSLDTGAENYGYTF
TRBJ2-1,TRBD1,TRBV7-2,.,TGTGCCAGCAGCTTAAACCCAACAGGGGGTCGCGGTGAGCAGTTCTTC,CASSLNPTGGRGEQFF
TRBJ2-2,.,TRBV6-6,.,TGTGCCAGCAGTTGGGACGCGAACACCGGGGAGCTGTTTTTT,CASSWDANTGELFF
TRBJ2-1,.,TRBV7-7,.,TGTGCTAGCAGCCCCGGATCAACACTCAACAATGAGCAGTTCTTC,CASSPGSTLNNEQFF
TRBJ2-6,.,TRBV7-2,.,TGTGCCAGCAGCTTAGATTTTCAGGGTTCGTCGGGGGCCAACGTCCTGACTTTC,CASSLDFQGSSGANVLTF
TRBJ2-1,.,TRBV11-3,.,TGTGCCAGCAGTCTGGTGCAGACCAATGAGCAGTTCTTC,CASSLVQTNEQFF
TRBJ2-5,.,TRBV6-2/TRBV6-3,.,TGTGCCAGCAGCTACGACGCGTTCCAAGAGACCCAGTACTTC,CASSYDAFQETQYF
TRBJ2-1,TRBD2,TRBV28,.,TGTGCCCTAGGGACTAGCGGGGGCAATGAGCAGTTCTTC,CALGTSGGNEQFF
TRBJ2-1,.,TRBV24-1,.,TGTGCCACCAGTGATAAGACATTGGGCTCCTACAATGAGCAGTTCTTC,CATSDKTLGSYNEQFF
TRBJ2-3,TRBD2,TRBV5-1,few,TGCGCCAGCAGCGTGCAGACTAGCAGAGTTTCAGAGACGCAGTATTTT,CASSVQTSRVSETQYF
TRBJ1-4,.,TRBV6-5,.,TGTGCCAGCAGTTACTTTCGCGGGGAAAAACTGTTTTTT,CASSYFRGEKLFF
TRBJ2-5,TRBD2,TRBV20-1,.,TGCAGTGCTAGAGATTGGATAGCGGGGGGAGGAGAGACCCAGTACTTC,CSARDWIAGGGETQYF
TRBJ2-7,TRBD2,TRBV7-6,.,TGTGCCAGCAGCTTAAACGGCGGGGGCGAGCAGTACTTC,CASSLNGGGEQYF
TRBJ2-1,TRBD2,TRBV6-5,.,TGTGCCAGCAGATATCTAGCGGGGGACAATGAGCAGTTCTTC,CASRYLAGDNEQFF
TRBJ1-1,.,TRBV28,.,TGTGCCAGCAGTTTGACCGCGACGGTGAACACTGAAGCTTTCTTT,CASSLTATVNTEAFF
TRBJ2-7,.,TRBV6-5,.,TGTGCCAGCAGCACCCTTAACTCCTACGAGCAGTACTTC,CASSTLNSYEQYF
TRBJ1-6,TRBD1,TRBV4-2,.,TGTGCCAGCAGCCAAGATCGGGGGACAGGGGGTTCACCCCTCCACTTT,CASSQDRGTGGSPLHF
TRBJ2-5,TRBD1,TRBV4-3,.,TGCGCTAGCAGCCAATATCACCCGGACAGGCTGGGAGAGACCCAGTACTTC,CASSQYHPDRLGETQYF
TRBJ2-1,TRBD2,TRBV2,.,TGTGCCAGCAGGGGGTCAGCGGGGGGTTATAGAAATGAGCAGTTCTTC,CASRGSAGGYRNEQFF
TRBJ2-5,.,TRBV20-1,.,TGCAGTGCTAGACACTTACCGGCCGGAAAAGAGACCCAGTACTTC,CSARHLPAGKETQYF
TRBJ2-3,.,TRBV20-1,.,TGCAGTGCTAGAGATAAAGTAGGACGGGATACGCAGTATTTT,CSARDKVGRDTQYF
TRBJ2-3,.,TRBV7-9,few,TGTGCCAGCAGCTTTGGCGGGGATGGGGATACGCAGTATTTT,CASSFGGDGDTQYF
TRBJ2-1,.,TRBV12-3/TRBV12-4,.,TGTGCCAGCAGTTGGAGGCGCTCCTACAATGAGCAGTTCTTC,CASSWRRSYNEQFF
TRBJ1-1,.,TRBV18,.,TGTGCCAGCTCACCACTGACGGGGAAGAACACTGAAGCTTTCTTT,CASSPLTGKNTEAFF
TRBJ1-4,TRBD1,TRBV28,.,TGTGCCAGCAGCCTGGACAGGGGCTATATAACTAATGAAAAACTGTTTTTT,CASSLDRGYITNEKLFF
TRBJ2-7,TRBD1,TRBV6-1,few,TGTGCCAGCAGCGGGACAGCAACTCTCTCCTACGAGCAGTACTTC,CASSGTATLSYEQYF
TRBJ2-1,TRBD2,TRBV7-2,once,TGTGCCAGCAGCTTAGAGTTTAGCGGGGCAAGCTCCTACAATGAGCAGTTCTTC,CASSLEFSGASSYNEQFF
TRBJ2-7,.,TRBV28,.,TGTGCCAGCAGTTTACCCCGGAGGGGGCCCTACAATGAGCAGTACTTC,CASSLPRRGPYNEQYF
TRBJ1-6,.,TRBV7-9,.,TGTGCCAGTCGGGGGCAGGTTTCACCCCTCCACTTT,CASRGQVSPLHF
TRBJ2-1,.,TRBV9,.,TGTGCCAGCAGCGTAGAGAGCCTGAACAATGAGCAGTTCTTC,CASSVESLNNEQFF
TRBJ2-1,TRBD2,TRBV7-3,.,TGTGCCAGCAGCCCTTACCAGGGACTAGCGGGGGCCAATGAGCAGTTCTTC,CASSPYQGLAGANEQFF
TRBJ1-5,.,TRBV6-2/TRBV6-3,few,TGTGCCAGCAGTTTCGGCGGAGGGGGAAACAATCAGCCCCAGCATTTT,CASSFGGGGNNQPQHF
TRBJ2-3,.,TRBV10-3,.,TGTGCCCTACGGGGCCCAGAGGCGGATACGCAGTATTTT,CALRGPEADTQYF
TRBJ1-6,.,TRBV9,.,TGTGCCAGCAGCGTATTTGCGGGAACCTATAATTCACCCCTCCACTTT,CASSVFAGTYNSPLHF
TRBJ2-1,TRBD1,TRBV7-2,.,TGTGCCAGCAGCTCACAGGGGACGAGCTCCTACAATGAGCAGTTCTTC,CASSSQGTSSYNEQFF
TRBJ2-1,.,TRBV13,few,TGTGCCAGCAGCCCCCGAGGACTGGGGTCCTACAATGAGCAGTTCTTC,CASSPRGLGSYNEQFF
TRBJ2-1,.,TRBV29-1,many,TGCAGCGTTGATACGAGGAGGGGAGTACATGAGCAGTTCTTC,CSVDTRRGVHEQFF
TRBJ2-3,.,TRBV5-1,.,TGCGCCAGCAGCTATATTACAGGGACTAGCACAGATACGCAGTATTTT,CASSYITGTSTDTQYF
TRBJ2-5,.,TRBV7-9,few,TGTGCCAGCAGCCTTCAGGACACCACGGCCCAGTACTTC,CASSLQDTTAQYF